Each of the 4 T cell receptor beta chains below was sequenced from the same sample in a study of blood T cell repertoires in COVID-19. Sequenced by immunoSEQ multiplex PCR; TCRdb stores in-frame clones only, minus some. The sample lists fewer than 350,000 clones; roughly 85% were seen once. Input material: peripheral blood. The receptors shown here come from a human donor in a cohort sampled during active COVID-19.

The J gene is TRBJ1-2, the V gene TRBV27; D is undetermined. The CDR3 has 16 amino acids. Trimming removed 4 bases from V and 5 bases from J, with 20 bases in between. Germline V gene lookup returns CDR1 MNHEY and CDR2 SMNVEV (reference sequence). Here the CDR3 reads CASSSALERRIYGYTF. CDR3 coding DNA: TGTGCCAGCAGTTCGGCCTTGGAAAGGAGGATTTATGGCTACACCTTC.

The genes are TRBV7-6 and TRBJ2-7; 11 bases agree with TRBD1. The germline gives CDR1 SGHVS, CDR2 FNYEAQ. The CDR3 sequence is 14 residues long. V lost 5 bases, J lost 3 bases, and 3 bases stayed unmatched. For the CDR3, the DNA is TGTGCCAGCAGCAGAGGGACAGGGGGCTACGAGCAGTACTTC. This sequence encodes CASSRGTGGYEQYF.

The chain couples TRBV7-3 to TRBJ2-1, with 9 positions matching TRBD1. Germline lookup yields CDR1 SGHTA and CDR2 FQGTGA. The J segment lost 15 bases and the V segment lost 3 bases, leaving 6 bases of the junction unmatched. The CDR3 runs 12 residues. CDR3 amino acids: CASSFAGQGVFF. The CDR3 DNA follows: TGTGCCAGCAGCTTCGCGGGACAGGGTGTGTTCTTC.

To note about this clone: The junction differs from germline at one of its ends, possibly a read error. The rearrangement uses TRBV10-2 and TRBJ2-6; 7 nucleotides match TRBD1. This CDR3 comprises 19 residues. Germline CDR1 is WSHSY and CDR2 is SAAADI. CDR3: CASRGIVQGPDSGTNVLTF. The DNA of the CDR3 is TGCGCCAGCAGAGGGATAGTACAGGGGCCAGACTCTGGGACCAACGTCCTGACTTTC.